The entry below gives a single TCR beta chain sequence along with its context. The target antigen is unknown. The data are from a study of T cell repertoires in cytomegalovirus infection. With V trimmed by 6 bases and J by 3 bases, 2 bases remained unmatched. Germline CDR1 is MNHEY and CDR2 is SVGAGI. The CDR3 sequence is 14 residues long. One entry per CDR3 protein results from TCRdb running MiXCR on the reads. The sample contains approximately 170,000 distinct CDR3 sequences, more than 15% of which appear only once. Study results and limitations: Cumulative frequency (of public TCR beta family members) identified carriers of CMV plus the relevant HLA.

The receptor was derived from a human donor in good health (CMV status not recorded). Some clones in this sample may be carry-over from other donors' samples. The sequenced sample was CD8+ T cells from PBMCs. J is TRBJ2-2 and V is TRBV6-5; 9 bases align to TRBD1. The CDR3 sequence: CASRGQGYTGELFF. DNA for the CDR3: TGTGCCAGCAGGGGACAGGGATACACCGGGGAGCTGTTTTTT.